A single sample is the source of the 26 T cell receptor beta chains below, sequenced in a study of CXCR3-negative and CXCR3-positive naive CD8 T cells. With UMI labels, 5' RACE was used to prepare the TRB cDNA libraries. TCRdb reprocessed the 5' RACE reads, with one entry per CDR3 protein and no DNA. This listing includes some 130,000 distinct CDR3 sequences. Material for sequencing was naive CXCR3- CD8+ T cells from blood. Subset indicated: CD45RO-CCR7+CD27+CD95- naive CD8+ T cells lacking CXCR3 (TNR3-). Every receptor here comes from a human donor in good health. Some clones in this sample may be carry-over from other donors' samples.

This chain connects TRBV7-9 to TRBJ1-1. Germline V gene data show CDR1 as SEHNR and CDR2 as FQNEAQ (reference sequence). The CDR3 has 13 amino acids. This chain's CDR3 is CASSLGLQAEAFF.

The chain's CDR3 is CASSTGRSQETQYF. The chain recombines TRBV13 with TRBJ2-5; TCRdb selects TRBD1, and the lack of DNA leaves this call unchecked. CDR3 size: 14 residues. Germline values: CDR1 PRHDT, CDR2 FYEKMQ (reference sequence).

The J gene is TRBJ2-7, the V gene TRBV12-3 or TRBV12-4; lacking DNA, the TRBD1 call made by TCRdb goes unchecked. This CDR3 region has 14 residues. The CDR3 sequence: CASSFAPESYEQYF.

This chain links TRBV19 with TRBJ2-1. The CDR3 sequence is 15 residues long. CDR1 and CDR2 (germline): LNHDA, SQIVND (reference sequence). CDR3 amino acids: CASSDVPTSYNEQFF.

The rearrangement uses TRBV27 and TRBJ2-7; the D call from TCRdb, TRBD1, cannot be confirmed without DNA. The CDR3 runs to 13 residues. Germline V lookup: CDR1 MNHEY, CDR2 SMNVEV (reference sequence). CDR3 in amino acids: CASSFRGPNEQYF.

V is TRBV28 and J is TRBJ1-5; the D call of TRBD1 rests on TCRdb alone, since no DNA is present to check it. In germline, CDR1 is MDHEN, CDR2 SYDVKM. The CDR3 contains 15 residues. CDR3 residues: CASSLTGTGNQPQHF.

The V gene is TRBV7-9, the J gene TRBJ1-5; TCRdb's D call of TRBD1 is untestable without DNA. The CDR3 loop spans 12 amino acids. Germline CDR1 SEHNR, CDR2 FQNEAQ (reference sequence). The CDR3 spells CASRKGDQPQHF.

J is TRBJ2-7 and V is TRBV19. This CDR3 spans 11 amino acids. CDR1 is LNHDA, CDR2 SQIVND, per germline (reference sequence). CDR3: CASGRTYEQYF.

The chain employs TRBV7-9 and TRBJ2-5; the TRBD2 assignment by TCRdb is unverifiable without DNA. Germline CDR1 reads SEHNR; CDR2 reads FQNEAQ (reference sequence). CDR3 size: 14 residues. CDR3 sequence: CASSLVSGGETQYF.

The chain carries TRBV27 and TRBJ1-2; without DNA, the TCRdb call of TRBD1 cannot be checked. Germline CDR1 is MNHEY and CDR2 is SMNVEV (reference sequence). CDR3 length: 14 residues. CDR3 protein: CASSFGTGRYGYTF.

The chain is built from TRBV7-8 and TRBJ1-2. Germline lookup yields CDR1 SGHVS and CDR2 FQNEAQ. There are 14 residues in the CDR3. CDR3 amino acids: CASSVDSFNYGYTF.

The CDR3 sequence is CASSLSSGTYNEQFF. This chain uses TRBV7-3 with TRBJ2-1; the D call from TCRdb, TRBD2, cannot be confirmed without DNA. Germline V gene sequence: CDR1 SGHTA, CDR2 FQGTGA. The CDR3 sequence is 15 residues long.

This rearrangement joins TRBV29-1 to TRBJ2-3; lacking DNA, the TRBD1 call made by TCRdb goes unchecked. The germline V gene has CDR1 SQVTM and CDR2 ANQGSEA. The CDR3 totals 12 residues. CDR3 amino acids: CSVVGAGDTQYF.

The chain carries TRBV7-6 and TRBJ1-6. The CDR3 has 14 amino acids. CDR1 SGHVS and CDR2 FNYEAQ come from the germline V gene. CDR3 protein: CASSLDEAGSPLHF.

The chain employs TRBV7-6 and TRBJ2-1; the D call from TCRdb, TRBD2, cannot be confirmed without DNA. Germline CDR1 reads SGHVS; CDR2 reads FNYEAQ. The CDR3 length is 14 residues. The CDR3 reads CASSSLAGANEQFF.

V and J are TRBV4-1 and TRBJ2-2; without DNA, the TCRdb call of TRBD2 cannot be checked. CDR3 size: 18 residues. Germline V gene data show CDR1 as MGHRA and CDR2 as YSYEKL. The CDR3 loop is CASSHPPTSGGNTGELFF.

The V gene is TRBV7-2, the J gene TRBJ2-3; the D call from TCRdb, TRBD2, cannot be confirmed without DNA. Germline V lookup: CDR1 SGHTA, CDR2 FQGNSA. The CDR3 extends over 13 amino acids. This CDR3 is CASSLVAWDTQYF.

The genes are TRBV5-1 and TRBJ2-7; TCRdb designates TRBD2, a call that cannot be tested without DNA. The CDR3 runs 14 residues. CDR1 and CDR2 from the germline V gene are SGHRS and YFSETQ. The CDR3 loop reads CASSLAGTFYEQYF. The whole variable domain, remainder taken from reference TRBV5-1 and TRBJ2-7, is KAGVTQTPRYLIKTRGQQVTLSCSPISGHRSVSWYQQTPGQGLQFLFEYFSETQRNKGNFPGRFSGRQFSNSRSEMNVSTLELGDSALYLCASSLAGTFYEQYFGPGTRLTVT.

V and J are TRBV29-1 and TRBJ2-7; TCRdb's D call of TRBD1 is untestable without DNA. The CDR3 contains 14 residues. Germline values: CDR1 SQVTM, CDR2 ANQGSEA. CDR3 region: CSVGEGTGNYEQYF.

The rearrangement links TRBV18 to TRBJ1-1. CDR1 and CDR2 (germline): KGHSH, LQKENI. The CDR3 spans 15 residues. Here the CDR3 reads CASSPPDGPRTEAFF.

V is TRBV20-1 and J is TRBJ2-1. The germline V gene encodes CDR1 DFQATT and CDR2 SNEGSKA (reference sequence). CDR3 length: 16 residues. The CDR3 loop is CSARNQSPLVLNEQFF.

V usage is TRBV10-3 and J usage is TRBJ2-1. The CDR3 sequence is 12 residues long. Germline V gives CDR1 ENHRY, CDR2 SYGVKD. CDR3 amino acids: CAIGEGRDEQFF.

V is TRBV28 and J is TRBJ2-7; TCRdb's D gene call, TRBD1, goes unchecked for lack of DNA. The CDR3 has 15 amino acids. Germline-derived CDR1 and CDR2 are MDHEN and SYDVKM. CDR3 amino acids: CASSFRGPSSYEQYF.

The CDR3 loop reads CAISESSGRNQETQYF. This rearrangement joins TRBV10-3 to TRBJ2-5; no DNA is available, so the TRBD2 call from TCRdb remains unchecked. CDR3 size: 16 residues. Germline CDR1 is ENHRY and CDR2 is SYGVKD.

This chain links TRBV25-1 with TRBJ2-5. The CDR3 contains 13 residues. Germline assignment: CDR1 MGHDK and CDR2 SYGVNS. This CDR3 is CASSERLGETQYF.

The CDR3 reads CASSLGQVPYEQYF. The gene calls are TRBV5-1 and TRBJ2-7. Germline CDR1 and CDR2: SGHRS and YFSETQ. This CDR3 has 14 residues.